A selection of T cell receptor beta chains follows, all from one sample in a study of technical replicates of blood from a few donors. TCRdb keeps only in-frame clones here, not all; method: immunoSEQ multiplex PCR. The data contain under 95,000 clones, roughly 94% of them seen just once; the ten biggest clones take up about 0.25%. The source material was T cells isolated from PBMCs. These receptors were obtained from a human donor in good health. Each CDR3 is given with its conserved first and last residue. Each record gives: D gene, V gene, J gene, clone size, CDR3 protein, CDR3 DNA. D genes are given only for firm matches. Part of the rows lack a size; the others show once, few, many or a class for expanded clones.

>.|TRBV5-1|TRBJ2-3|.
CASFRGGQTDTQYF
TGCGCCAGCTTCCGGGGTGGCCAAACAGATACGCAGTATTTT
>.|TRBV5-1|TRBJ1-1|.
CASSFTRGKTEAFF
TGCGCCAGCAGCTTTACACGGGGGAAGACTGAAGCTTTCTTT
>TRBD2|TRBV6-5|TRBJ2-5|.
CASRLAGEYQETQYF
TGTGCCAGTAGACTAGCGGGGGAGTACCAAGAGACCCAGTACTTC
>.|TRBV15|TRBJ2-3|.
CATSRAPTVITDTQYF
TGTGCCACCAGCAGAGCTCCCACAGTGATCACAGATACGCAGTATTTT
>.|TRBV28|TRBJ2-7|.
CASSFSVPLYEQYF
TGTGCCAGCAGTTTCAGCGTCCCTCTTTACGAGCAGTACTTC
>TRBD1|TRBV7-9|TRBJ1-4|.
CASSLVSGTGAPVF
TGTGCCAGCAGCTTAGTGTCTGGGACAGGGGCACCAGTTTTT
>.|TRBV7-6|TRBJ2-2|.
CASSLLGSTGELFF
TGTGCCAGCAGCTTATTAGGGAGCACCGGGGAGCTGTTTTTT
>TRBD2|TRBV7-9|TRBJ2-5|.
CASSLASGREIKTQYF
TGTGCCAGCAGCTTAGCTAGCGGGAGAGAAATAAAGACCCAGTACTTC
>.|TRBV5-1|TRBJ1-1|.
CASSRWEGATEAFF
TGCGCCAGCAGCCGGTGGGAAGGGGCTACTGAAGCTTTCTTT
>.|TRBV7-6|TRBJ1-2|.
CASSLQGTSMPYGYTF
TGTGCCAGCAGCTTACAAGGGACATCTATGCCCTATGGCTACACCTTC
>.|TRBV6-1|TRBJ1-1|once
CASSEVSGVGAFF
TGTGCCAGCAGTGAAGTATCGGGGGTTGGAGCTTTCTTT
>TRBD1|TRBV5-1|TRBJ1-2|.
CASSLTSGTGYPSTNYGYTF
TGCGCCAGCAGCTTGACTTCCGGGACAGGGTACCCTTCTACTAACTATGGCTACACCTTC
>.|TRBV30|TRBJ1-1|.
CAWRLREPEAFF
TGTGCCTGGAGACTCCGGGAGCCTGAAGCTTTCTTT
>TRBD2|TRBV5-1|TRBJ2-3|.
CASRQGLAGPTDTQYF
TGCGCCAGCAGACAAGGACTAGCGGGACCCACAGATACGCAGTATTTT
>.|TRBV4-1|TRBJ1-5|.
CASSSTVGGYQPQHF
TGCGCCAGCAGCTCGACAGTCGGAGGGTATCAGCCCCAGCATTTT
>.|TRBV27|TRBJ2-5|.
CASSFTGETQYF
TGTGCCAGCAGCTTTACTGGAGAGACCCAGTACTTC
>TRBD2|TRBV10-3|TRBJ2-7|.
CAITSGLAGKDYEQYF
TGTGCCATCACCTCGGGACTAGCGGGAAAGGACTACGAGCAGTACTTC
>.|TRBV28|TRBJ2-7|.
CASTGAYEQYF
TGTGCCAGCACAGGGGCCTACGAGCAGTACTTC
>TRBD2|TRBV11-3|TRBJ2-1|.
CASSFGLAVGSSYNEQFF
TGTGCCAGCAGCTTCGGACTAGCGGTTGGGAGCTCCTACAATGAGCAGTTCTTC
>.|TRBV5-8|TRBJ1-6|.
CASSEQNSPLHF
TGTGCCAGCAGCGAGCAAAATTCACCCCTCCACTTT
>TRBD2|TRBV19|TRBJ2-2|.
CASTIRGRVSNTGELFF
TGTGCCAGTACCATACGGGGGAGGGTGTCAAACACCGGGGAGCTGTTTTTT
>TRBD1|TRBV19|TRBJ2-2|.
CASTTGQALGGELFF
TGTGCCAGTACTACGGGACAGGCTTTAGGCGGGGAGCTGTTTTTT
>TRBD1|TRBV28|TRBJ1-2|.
CAIDQNTGGYGYTF
TGTGCCATAGACCAAAATACAGGGGGCTACGGCTACACCTTC
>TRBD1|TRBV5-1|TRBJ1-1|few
CASSRDRLTGTEAFF
TGCGCCAGCAGCCGGGACAGGCTCACGGGAACTGAAGCTTTCTTT
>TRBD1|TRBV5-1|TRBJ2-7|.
CASSFGQVDYEQYF
TGCGCCAGCAGCTTCGGACAGGTTGACTACGAGCAGTACTTC
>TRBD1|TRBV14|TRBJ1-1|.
CASSHGTGFAFF
TGTGCCAGCAGCCACGGGACAGGGTTTGCTTTCTTT
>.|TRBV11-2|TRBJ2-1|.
CASSLVALVPQFF
TGTGCCAGCAGCTTAGTTGCCCTAGTACCCCAGTTCTTC
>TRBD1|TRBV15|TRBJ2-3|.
CATSRDGQGAVPDTQYF
TGTGCCACCAGCAGAGATGGACAGGGGGCAGTCCCAGATACGCAGTATTTT
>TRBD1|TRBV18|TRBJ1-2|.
CASSTGTGGHGYTF
TGTGCCAGCTCCACCGGAACAGGGGGTCATGGCTACACCTTC
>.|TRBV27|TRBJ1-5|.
CASSSPGYSNQPQHF
TGTGCCAGCAGTAGTCCGGGTTATAGCAATCAGCCCCAGCATTTT
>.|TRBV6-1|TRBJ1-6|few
CASSEPTVPNSPLHF
TGTGCCAGCAGTGAACCTACGGTCCCTAATTCACCCCTCCACTTT
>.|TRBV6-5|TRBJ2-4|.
CASSRGTAKNIQYF
TGTGCCAGCAGTCGCGGGACGGCCAAAAACATTCAGTACTTC
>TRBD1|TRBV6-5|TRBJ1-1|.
CASSLTSGGGNTEAFF
TGTGCCAGCAGTTTGACCTCAGGGGGTGGGAACACTGAAGCTTTCTTT
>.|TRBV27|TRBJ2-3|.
CASSWKRPTDTQYF
TGTGCCAGCAGTTGGAAGCGACCCACGGATACGCAGTATTTT
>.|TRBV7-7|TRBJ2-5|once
CASSSKGTQETQYF
TGTGCTAGCAGCTCCAAGGGGACACAGGAGACCCAGTACTTC
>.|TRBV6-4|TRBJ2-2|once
CASSLRWSSGELFF
TGTGCCAGCAGTCTCCGATGGAGCTCCGGGGAGCTGTTTTTT
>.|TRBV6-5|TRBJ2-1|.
CASSIAFVSYNEQFF
TGTGCCAGCAGTATAGCGTTTGTCTCCTACAATGAGCAGTTCTTC
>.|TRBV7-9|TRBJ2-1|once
CASSLATGNEQFF
TGTGCCAGCAGCTTAGCAACCGGGAATGAGCAGTTCTTC
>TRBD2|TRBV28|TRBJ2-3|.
CASSLGLAIDTQYF
TGTGCCAGCAGTTTGGGACTAGCAATAGATACGCAGTATTTT
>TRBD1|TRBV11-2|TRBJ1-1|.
CASSQDRTAHTEAFF
TGTGCCAGCAGCCAGGACAGGACAGCTCACACTGAAGCTTTCTTT
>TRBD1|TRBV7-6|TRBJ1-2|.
CASIKGTGKSCGYTF
TGTGCCAGCATAAAGGGGACAGGGAAGTCCTGTGGCTACACCTTC
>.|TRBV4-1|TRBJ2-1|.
CASSQDRRGWGRNEQFF
TGCGCCAGCAGCCAAGATAGAAGGGGCTGGGGGAGGAATGAGCAGTTCTTC
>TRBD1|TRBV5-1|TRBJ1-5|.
CASSLGPGQGAHQPQHF
TGCGCCAGCAGCTTGGGTCCGGGACAGGGGGCACATCAGCCCCAGCATTTT
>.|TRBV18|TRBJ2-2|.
CASSPQENTGELFF
TGTGCCAGCTCACCGCAGGAAAACACCGGGGAGCTGTTTTTT
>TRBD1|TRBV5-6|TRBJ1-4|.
CASSRDSITYATNEKLFF
TGTGCCAGCAGCAGGGACAGTATAACCTACGCAACTAATGAAAAACTGTTTTTT
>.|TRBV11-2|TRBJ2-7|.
CASSRDRRSSYEQYF
TGTGCCAGCAGCCGAGACAGAAGGAGCTCCTACGAGCAGTACTTC
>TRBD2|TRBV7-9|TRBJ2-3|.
CASSQGLATDTQYF
TGTGCCAGCAGCCAGGGACTAGCTACCGATACGCAGTATTTT
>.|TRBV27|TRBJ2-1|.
CASSSNWASDSNNEQFF
TGTGCCAGCTCTTCAAATTGGGCCTCGGATTCAAACAATGAGCAGTTCTTC